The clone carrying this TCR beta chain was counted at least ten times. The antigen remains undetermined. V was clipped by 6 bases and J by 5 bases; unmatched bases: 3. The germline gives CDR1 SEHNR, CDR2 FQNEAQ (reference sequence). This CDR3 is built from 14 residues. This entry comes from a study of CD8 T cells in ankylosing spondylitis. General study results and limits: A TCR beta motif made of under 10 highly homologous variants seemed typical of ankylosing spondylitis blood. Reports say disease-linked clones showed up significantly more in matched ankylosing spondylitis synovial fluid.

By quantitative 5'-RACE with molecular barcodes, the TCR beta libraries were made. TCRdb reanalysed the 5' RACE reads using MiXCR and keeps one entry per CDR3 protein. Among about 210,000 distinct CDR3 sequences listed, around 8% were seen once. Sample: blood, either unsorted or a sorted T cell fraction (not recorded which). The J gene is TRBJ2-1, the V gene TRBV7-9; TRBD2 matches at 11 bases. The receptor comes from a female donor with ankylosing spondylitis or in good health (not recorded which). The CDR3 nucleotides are TGTGCCAGCAGGTTTAGCGGGAGGGACAATGAGCAGTTCTTC. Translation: CASRFSGRDNEQFF.